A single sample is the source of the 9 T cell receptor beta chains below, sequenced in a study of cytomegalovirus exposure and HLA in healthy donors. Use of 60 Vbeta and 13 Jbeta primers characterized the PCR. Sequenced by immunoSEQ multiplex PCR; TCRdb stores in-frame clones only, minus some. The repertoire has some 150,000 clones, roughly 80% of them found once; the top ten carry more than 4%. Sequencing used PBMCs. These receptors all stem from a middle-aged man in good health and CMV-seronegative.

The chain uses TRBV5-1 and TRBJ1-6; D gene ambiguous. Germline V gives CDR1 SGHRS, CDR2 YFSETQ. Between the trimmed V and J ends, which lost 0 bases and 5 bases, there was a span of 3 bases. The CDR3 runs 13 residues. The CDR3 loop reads CASSLGDNSPLHF. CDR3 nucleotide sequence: TGCGCCAGCAGCTTGGGAGATAATTCACCCCTCCACTTT.

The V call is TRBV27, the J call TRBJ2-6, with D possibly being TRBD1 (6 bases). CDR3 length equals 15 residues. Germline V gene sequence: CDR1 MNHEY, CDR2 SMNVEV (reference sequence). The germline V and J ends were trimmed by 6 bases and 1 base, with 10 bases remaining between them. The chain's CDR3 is CASSQQGSGANVLTF. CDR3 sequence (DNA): TGTGCCAGCAGCCAACAGGGTTCTGGGGCCAACGTCCTGACTTTC.

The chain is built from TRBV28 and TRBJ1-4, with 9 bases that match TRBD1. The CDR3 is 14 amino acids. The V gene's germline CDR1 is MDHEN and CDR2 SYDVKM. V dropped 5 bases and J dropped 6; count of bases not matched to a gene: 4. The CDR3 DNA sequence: TGTGCCAGCAGTAGAAGACAGGGGGATGAAAAACTGTTTTTT. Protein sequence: CASSRRQGDEKLFF.

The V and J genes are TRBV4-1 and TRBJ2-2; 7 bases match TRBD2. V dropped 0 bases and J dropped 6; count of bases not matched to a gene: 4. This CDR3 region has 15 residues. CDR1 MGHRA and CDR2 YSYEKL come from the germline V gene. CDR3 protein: CASSQEAGRSGELFF. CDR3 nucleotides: TGCGCCAGCAGCCAAGAAGCGGGGCGGTCCGGGGAGCTGTTTTTT.

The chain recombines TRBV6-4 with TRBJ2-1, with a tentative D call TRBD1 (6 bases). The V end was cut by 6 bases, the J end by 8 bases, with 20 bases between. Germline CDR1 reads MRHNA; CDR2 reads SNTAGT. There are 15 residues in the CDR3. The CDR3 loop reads CASSAPGQGPDEQFF. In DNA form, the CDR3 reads TGTGCCAGCAGCGCCCCGGGACAAGGGCCTGATGAGCAGTTCTTC.

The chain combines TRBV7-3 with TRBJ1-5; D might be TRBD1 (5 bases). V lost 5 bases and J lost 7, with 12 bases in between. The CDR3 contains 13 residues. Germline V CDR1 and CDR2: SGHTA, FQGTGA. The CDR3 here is CASSPQAGQPQHF. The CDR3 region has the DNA TGTGCCAGCAGCCCACAGGCCGGGCAGCCCCAGCATTTT.

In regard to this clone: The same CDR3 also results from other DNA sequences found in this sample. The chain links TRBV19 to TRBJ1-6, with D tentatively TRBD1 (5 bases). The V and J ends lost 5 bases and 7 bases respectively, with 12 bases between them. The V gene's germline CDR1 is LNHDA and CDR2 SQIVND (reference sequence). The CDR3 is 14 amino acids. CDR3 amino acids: CASSGQGLNSPLHF. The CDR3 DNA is TGTGCCAGTAGTGGGCAGGGACTAAATTCACCCCTCCACTTT.

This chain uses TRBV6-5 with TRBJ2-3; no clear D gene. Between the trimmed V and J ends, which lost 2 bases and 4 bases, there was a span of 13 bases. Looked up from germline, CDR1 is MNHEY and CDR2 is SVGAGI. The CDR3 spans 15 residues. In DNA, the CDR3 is TGTGCCAGCAGTTACCTAACGAGTCGGTCAGATACGCAGTATTTT. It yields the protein CASSYLTSRSDTQYF.

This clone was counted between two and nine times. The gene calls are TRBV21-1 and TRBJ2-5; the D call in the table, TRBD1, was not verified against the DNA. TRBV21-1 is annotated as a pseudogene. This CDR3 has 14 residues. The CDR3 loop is CASSKVGPGQTQYF. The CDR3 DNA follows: TGTGCCAGCAGCAAAGTGGGGCCAGGGCAGACCCAGTACTTC.